This T cell receptor (beta chain) came from a study of OX40 agonist ivuxolimab in advanced cancers. The CDR3 runs to 14 residues. Trimming removed 5 bases from V and 1 base from J; junction bases left unmatched: 4. From germline, CDR1 is SGHVS and CDR2 FNYEAQ. Only in-frame clones appear in the TCRdb table, and some are missing; sequencing was by immunoSEQ multiplex PCR. The sample holds about 36,000 clones, under 85% seen once. Excluded were patients having autoimmune disease history or systemic immunosuppression. This rearrangement joins TRBV7-6 to TRBJ2-5, with TRBD1 matching 7 bases. The source material was CD4+ or CD8+ T cells sorted from blood, sampled in a trial of the OX40 agonist ivuxolimab. The receptor comes from an adult with an advanced solid tumor such as melanoma, head and neck, liver or kidney cancer. The CDR3 region has the DNA TGTGCCAGCAGCCCCCGGGACAGCCAAGAGACCCAGTACTTC. Its translation is CASSPRDSQETQYF.